The next 11 T cell receptor beta chains were all read from a single sample in a study of T cells in localized non-small cell lung cancer. Only in-frame clones appear in the TCRdb table, and some are missing; sequencing was by immunoSEQ multiplex PCR. The sample lists over 40,000 clones, around four fifths occurring once. Sample: peripheral blood mononuclear cells, taken before any cancer treatment. Source of these receptors: a man aged 40-75 years with stage III lung adenocarcinoma.

The gene calls are TRBV28 and TRBJ2-7, with D perhaps matching TRBD1 or TRBD2 (5 bases each). The germline V and J ends were trimmed by 1 base and 1 base, with 11 bases remaining between them. There are 15 residues in the CDR3. Germline lookup yields CDR1 MDHEN and CDR2 SYDVKM. CDR3 loop: CASSLYRDGSYEQYF. The CDR3 DNA reads TGTGCCAGCAGTTTATATCGGGACGGATCCTACGAGCAGTACTTC.

The V and J genes are TRBV4-2 and TRBJ2-5; unclear D gene. This CDR3 comprises 13 residues. V lost 0 bases and J 5 bases, leaving 7 bases between the germline ends. Germline V gene sequence: CDR1 LGHNA, CDR2 YNFKEQ. DNA for the CDR3: TGTGCCAGCAGCCAAGAGTTCGGTGAGACCCAGTACTTC. Its protein product is CASSQEFGETQYF.

V usage is TRBV10-3 and J usage is TRBJ2-5, with a tentative D call TRBD1 (6 bases). There are 15 residues in the CDR3. The germline gives CDR1 ENHRY, CDR2 SYGVKD. With 2 bases removed from V and 2 bases from J, the gap between germline ends came to 12 bases. The CDR3 protein is CAISEETGAQETQYF. The CDR3 bases are TGTGCCATCAGTGAGGAGACAGGAGCTCAAGAGACCCAGTACTTC.

The chain uses TRBV10-1 and TRBJ2-7, with 8 bases that match TRBD2. Germline lookup yields CDR1 WNHNN and CDR2 SYGVQD (reference sequence). The CDR3 length is 14 residues. V dropped 3 bases and J dropped 6; count of bases not matched to a gene: 7. CDR3 residues: CASSEGGLDLEQYF. The DNA of the CDR3 is TGCGCCAGCAGTGAAGGGGGACTAGATCTCGAGCAGTACTTC.

CDR3 sequence: CASTHGTANTEAFF. The DNA for the CDR3 is TGTGCCAGCACCCATGGGACGGCGAACACTGAAGCTTTCTTT. The chain recombines TRBV6-6 with TRBJ1-1, with D possibly TRBD1 on 5 matching bases. Between the trimmed V and J ends, which lost 7 bases and 1 base, there was a span of 13 bases. The CDR3 contains 14 residues. Germline values: CDR1 MNHNY, CDR2 SVGAGI (reference sequence).

The chain uses TRBV9 and TRBJ2-7; perhaps TRBD2 as D (5 bases). CDR1 is SGDLS and CDR2 is YYNGEE in the germline V gene. The V and J ends lost 4 bases and 6 bases respectively, with 20 bases between them. The CDR3 covers 15 residues. The CDR3 bases are TGTGCCAGCAGCCCCCGCGGGTTGTCAGGATCCGAGCAGTACTTC. Its protein is CASSPRGLSGSEQYF.

V and J are TRBV19 and TRBJ2-7; possible D gene TRBD2, 7 bases. Germline CDR1 LNHDA, CDR2 SQIVND (reference sequence). The V end lost 5 bases, the J end lost 7 bases, and 15 bases lay between the germline ends. The CDR3 is 13 amino acids. CDR3 residues: CASSETEGGEQYF. CDR3 nucleotides: TGTGCCAGTAGTGAGACGGAGGGGGGGGAGCAGTACTTC.

V is TRBV19 and J is TRBJ1-3; D remains ambiguous. This CDR3 region has 13 residues. Germline CDR1 and CDR2: LNHDA and SQIVND (reference sequence). The germline V and J ends were trimmed by 10 bases and 1 base, with 11 bases remaining between them. The CDR3 DNA reads as TGTGCCACCGCCGATCTTTCTGGAAACACCATATATTTT. It encodes CATADLSGNTIYF.

The chain uses TRBV6-1 and TRBJ2-5; 7 bases match TRBD2. This CDR3 is 13 amino acids long. Trimming cost V 6 bases and J 0 bases; bases outside gene matches: 1. CDR1 is MNHNS and CDR2 is SASEGT in the germline V gene. CDR3 residues: CASRGTNQETQYF. DNA of the CDR3: TGTGCCAGCAGGGGGACTAACCAAGAGACCCAGTACTTC.

Here the CDR3 reads CASSPRGEEPYEQYF. For the CDR3, the DNA is TGTGCCAGTAGCCCCAGGGGGGAAGAACCCTACGAGCAGTACTTC. The chain is built from TRBV19 and TRBJ2-7; possible D gene TRBD1, 7 bases. Germline V CDR1 and CDR2: LNHDA, SQIVND (reference sequence). The V end was cut by 6 bases, the J end by 2 bases, with 17 bases between. The CDR3 is made up of 15 amino acids.

This chain uses TRBV7-8 with TRBJ2-7; the match to TRBD1 covers 7 bases. The germline V gene has CDR1 SGHVS and CDR2 FQNEAQ. V lost 4 bases, J lost 2 bases, and 5 bases stayed unmatched. This CDR3 region has 14 residues. CDR3 nucleotide sequence: TGTGCCAGCAGCTCACCCCAGGGGGCCTACGAGCAGTACTTC. Protein: CASSSPQGAYEQYF.